This entry is about one T cell receptor beta chain. The record originates from a study of technical replicates of blood from several donors. Germline V gives CDR1 SEHNR, CDR2 FQNEAQ (reference sequence). V was clipped by 1 base and J by 9 bases; unmatched bases: 6. This CDR3 has 15 amino acids. Here immunoSEQ multiplex PCR was the method, and the copy in TCRdb shows in-frame clones only, minus some. This sample has around 68,000 clones, with nearly 98% found just once. This sequence was found in a human donor in good health. Sample: T cells isolated from PBMCs. This chain connects TRBV7-9 to TRBJ2-1; 10 bases map to TRBD2. The CDR3 region has the DNA TGTGCCAGCAGCTTAGGGAGCGGGAGGGCCATTGAGCAGTTCTTC. This encodes CASSLGSGRAIEQFF.